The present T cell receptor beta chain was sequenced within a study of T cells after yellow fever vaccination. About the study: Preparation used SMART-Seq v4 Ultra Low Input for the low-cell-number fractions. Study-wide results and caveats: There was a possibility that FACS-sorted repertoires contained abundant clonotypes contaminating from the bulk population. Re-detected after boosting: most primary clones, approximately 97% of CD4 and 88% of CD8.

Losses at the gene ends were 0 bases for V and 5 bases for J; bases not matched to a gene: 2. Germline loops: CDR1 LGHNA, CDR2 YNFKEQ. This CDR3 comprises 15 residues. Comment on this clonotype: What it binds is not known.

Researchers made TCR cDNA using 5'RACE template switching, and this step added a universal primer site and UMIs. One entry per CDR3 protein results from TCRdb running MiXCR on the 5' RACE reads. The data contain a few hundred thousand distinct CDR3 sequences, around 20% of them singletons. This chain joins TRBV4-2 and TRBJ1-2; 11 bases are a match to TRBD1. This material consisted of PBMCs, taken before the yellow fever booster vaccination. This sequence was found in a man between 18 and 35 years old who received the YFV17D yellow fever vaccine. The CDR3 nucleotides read TGTGCCAGCAGCCAAGAGCGGGACAGGGGGTATGGCTACACCTTC. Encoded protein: CASSQERDRGYGYTF.